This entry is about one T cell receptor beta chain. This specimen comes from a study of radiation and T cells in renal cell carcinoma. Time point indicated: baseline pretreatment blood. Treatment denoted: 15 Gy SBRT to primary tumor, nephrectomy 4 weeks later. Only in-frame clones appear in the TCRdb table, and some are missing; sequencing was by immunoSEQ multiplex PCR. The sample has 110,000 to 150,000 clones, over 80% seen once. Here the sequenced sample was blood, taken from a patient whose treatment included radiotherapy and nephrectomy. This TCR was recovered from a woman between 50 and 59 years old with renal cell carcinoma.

The CDR3 coding sequence is TGCGCCAGCAGCCAAGAAGGGGGCTATAATTCACCCCTCCACTTT. Its translation: CASSQEGGYNSPLHF. V usage is TRBV4-3 and J usage is TRBJ1-6, with D possibly TRBD1 on 6 matching bases. The germline CDR1 and CDR2 sequences are LGHNA and YSLEER. CDR3 length: 15 residues. Trimming pared 0 bases from V and 3 bases from J, leaving 6 bases between.